Below, 24 T cell receptor beta chains from the same sample are listed, as sequenced in a study of T-cell memory formation after mild COVID-19. TCRdb reprocessed the 5' RACE reads via MiXCR and lists one record per CDR3 protein. The sample carries 95,000 to 120,000 distinct CDR3 sequences, roughly a sixth recorded once. The material sequenced was PBMCs or a T cell subset sorted from them (not recorded which). The receptors stem from a man younger than 35 who had mild COVID-19 (a few samples of this study predate the infection). Cell type and time point are not known.

This clonotype came up a few times. The chain joins TRBV7-2 to TRBJ1-1, with D possibly matching TRBD1 (5 bases). Germline CDR1 SGHTA, CDR2 FQGNSA. This CDR3 is 14 amino acids long. Trimming pared 7 bases from V and 2 bases from J, leaving 14 bases between. CDR3 residues: CASTKGGVNTEAFF. Written as DNA, the CDR3 is TGTGCCAGCACCAAGGGAGGGGTCAACACTGAAGCTTTCTTT.

The chain links TRBV11-3 to TRBJ2-3; 9 bases match TRBD2. Per germline, CDR1 SGHNT and CDR2 YENEEA. The CDR3 is 14 amino acids. V shed 6 bases and J 4 bases; nucleotides not matched to a gene: 5. In nucleotides, the CDR3 is TGTGCCAGCAGTCCCCTAGCGGGACCAGATACGCAGTATTTT. Its translation: CASSPLAGPDTQYF.

A few counts support this clonotype. The chain uses TRBV5-1 and TRBJ2-2; D is perhaps TRBD1 (6 bases). CDR3 length: 16 amino acids. Looked up from germline, CDR1 is SGHRS and CDR2 is YFSETQ. V gave up 4 bases and J gave up 2 bases, with 15 bases separating them. The DNA for the CDR3 is TGCGCCAGCAGCACCCGAGGGGACACCAACACCGGGGAGCTGTTTTTT. Translated: CASSTRGDTNTGELFF.

CDR3 sequence reads: CASSLGRLANEQFF. CDR3 DNA: TGTGCCAGCAGCTTAGGGAGACTAGCCAATGAGCAGTTCTTC. The V gene is TRBV11-2, the J gene TRBJ2-1; 7 nucleotides line up with TRBD2. Germline-derived CDR1 and CDR2 are SGHAT and FQNNGV. The trim removed 1 base at V and 6 bases at J, leaving 3 bases unmatched. The CDR3 consists of 14 residues.

The V and J genes are TRBV25-1 and TRBJ2-3; D remains ambiguous. The V and J ends lost 8 bases and 0 bases respectively, with 18 bases between them. The CDR3 has 16 amino acids. Germline CDR1 and CDR2: MGHDK and SYGVNS. CDR3 amino acids: CASHPGRAPSTDTQYF. The DNA of the CDR3 is TGTGCCAGCCACCCCGGTAGGGCCCCAAGCACAGATACGCAGTATTTT.

This clonotype was counted only a few times. The chain carries TRBV3-1 and TRBJ2-7, with a possible D match to TRBD1 (6 bases). The V and J ends lost 3 bases and 0 bases respectively, with 9 bases between them. The CDR3 runs 14 residues. Germline CDR1 LGHDT, CDR2 YNNKEL (reference sequence). Here the CDR3 DNA reads TGTGCCAGCAGCCATCAGGGGAGCTCCTACGAGCAGTACTTC. Amino acids: CASSHQGSSYEQYF.

This clonotype was seen a handful of times. The J gene is TRBJ1-6, the V gene TRBV9; 10 nucleotides match TRBD1. V dropped 4 bases and J dropped 7; count of bases not matched to a gene: 8. Germline loops: CDR1 SGDLS, CDR2 YYNGEE. The CDR3 is made up of 16 amino acids. This CDR3 reads CASSTSPGQGNSPLHF. DNA for the CDR3: TGTGCCAGCAGCACATCCCCGGGACAGGGGAATTCACCCCTCCACTTT.

V gene TRBV6-5 combines with J gene TRBJ1-2; TRBD1 matches at 10 bases. V shed 2 bases and J 4 bases; nucleotides not matched to a gene: 4. The CDR3 length is 15 residues. Per the germline V gene, CDR1 is MNHEY and CDR2 is SVGAGI. The CDR3 spells CASSYRGQGTYGYTF. The DNA of the CDR3 is TGTGCCAGCAGTTACAGGGGACAGGGGACCTATGGCTACACCTTC.

Only a few counts were recorded for this clonotype. One end of the junction fails to match germline, which may point to a read error. The rearrangement joins TRBV15 to TRBJ2-5; D is possibly TRBD1 (5 bases). Germline CDR1 and CDR2: LNHNV and YYDKDF (reference sequence). CDR3 size: 15 residues. CDR3 DNA: TGTGCCATCAGCAGAGATAATAGTCAGGGTGGGACCCAGTACTTC. Protein: CAISRDNSQGGTQYF.

V gene TRBV4-2 combines with J gene TRBJ2-5; D is possibly TRBD2 (7 bases). Per germline, CDR1 LGHNA and CDR2 YNFKEQ. The CDR3 has 17 residues. V was pared by 3 bases and J by 0 bases, with 17 bases between. The CDR3 DNA sequence: TGTGCCAGCAGCCAGAACCCGGGGAGGGGGTACCAAGAGACCCAGTACTTC. It translates to CASSQNPGRGYQETQYF.

In its sample, this clonotype was seen a few times. V and J are TRBV5-1 and TRBJ2-1; 8 bases match TRBD2. Germline assignment: CDR1 SGHRS and CDR2 YFSETQ. The V gene end was trimmed by 0 bases and the J gene end by 8 bases; junction bases not matched to a gene: 7. CDR3 length equals 15 residues. The CDR3 nucleotides read TGCGCCAGCAGCTTGGCCCGGGGAGCGGGGGATGAGCAGTTCTTC. It codes for CASSLARGAGDEQFF. The complete variable domain, with remaining parts taken from reference TRBV5-1 and TRBJ2-1, reads KAGVTQTPRYLIKTRGQQVTLSCSPISGHRSVSWYQQTPGQGLQFLFEYFSETQRNKGNFPGRFSGRQFSNSRSEMNVSTLELGDSALYLCASSLARGAGDEQFFGPGTRLTVL.

This clonotype appeared a few times. This chain links TRBV7-2 with TRBJ1-1; 9 nucleotides align to TRBD1. Germline V gene lookup returns CDR1 SGHTA and CDR2 FQGNSA. The CDR3 consists of 14 residues. Trimming cost V 5 bases and J 6 bases; bases outside gene matches: 7. Here the CDR3 reads CASSPRDRESEAFF. In DNA form, the CDR3 reads TGTGCCAGCAGCCCTCGGGACAGGGAATCTGAAGCTTTCTTT.

At least ten counts were recorded for this clonotype. The chain has TRBV7-9 and TRBJ1-5; the D gene is possibly TRBD1 (6 bases). This CDR3 spans 18 amino acids. The germline CDR1 and CDR2 sequences are SEHNR and FQNEAQ (reference sequence). V lost 4 bases and J lost 4, with 23 bases in between. CDR3 protein: CASSSDPGALGRNQPQHF. The CDR3 nucleotides read TGTGCCAGCAGCTCCGATCCGGGGGCGCTTGGAAGGAATCAGCCCCAGCATTTT.

Only a few counts were recorded for this clonotype. The chain joins TRBV28 to TRBJ1-2, with D maybe TRBD1 (6 bases). V lost 4 bases and J 4 bases, leaving 13 bases between the germline ends. The CDR3 has 14 residues. The germline CDR1 and CDR2 sequences are MDHEN and SYDVKM. The CDR3 is CASSYEGGGYGYTF. As DNA, the CDR3 is TGTGCCAGCAGTTACGAAGGGGGAGGCTATGGCTACACCTTC.

In this sample, this clonotype turned up many times. The rearrangement links TRBV7-6 to TRBJ1-1; D is uncertain. V gave up 2 bases and J gave up 1 base, with 11 bases separating them. Germline V gene lookup returns CDR1 SGHVS and CDR2 FNYEAQ. This CDR3 has 15 amino acids. CDR3 bases: TGTGCCAGCAGCTTATTCGAGACGAGGAACACTGAAGCTTTCTTT. Its translation is CASSLFETRNTEAFF. The complete variable domain, with remaining parts taken from reference TRBV7-6 and TRBJ1-1, reads GAGVSQSPRYKVTKRGQDVALRCDPISGHVSLYWYRQALGQGPEFLTYFNYEAQQDKSGLPNDRFSAERPEGSISTLTIQRTEQRDSAMYRCASSLFETRNTEAFFGQGTRLTVV.

V usage is TRBV3-1 and J usage is TRBJ2-3; TRBD2 is a possible D gene (5 bases). Germline V lookup: CDR1 LGHDT, CDR2 YNNKEL (reference sequence). There are 16 residues in the CDR3. V was clipped by 4 bases and J by 6 bases, with 20 bases between them. The CDR3 DNA is TGTGCCAGCAGCCTTCGTACCAGCGGATCTGGGGATACGCAGTATTTT. It yields the protein CASSLRTSGSGDTQYF.

Only a few counts were recorded for this clonotype. The rearrangement joins TRBV6-5 to TRBJ2-1; 10 nucleotides line up with TRBD1. Per germline, CDR1 MNHEY and CDR2 SVGAGI. The CDR3 has 14 residues. V was clipped by 2 bases and J by 6 bases; unmatched bases: 1. CDR3 loop: CASSYGTGVNEQFF. CDR3 nucleotides: TGTGCCAGCAGTTACGGGACAGGGGTCAATGAGCAGTTCTTC.

This clonotype was counted ten times or more. The chain joins TRBV25-1 to TRBJ2-6; D remains unclear. The CDR3 is 13 residues long. The germline V gene has CDR1 MGHDK and CDR2 SYGVNS. The V gene lost 6 bases and the J gene lost 1 base, with 4 bases spanning the gap. CDR3 region: CASRGSGANVLTF. The CDR3 bases are TGTGCCAGCAGGGGGTCTGGGGCCAACGTCCTGACTTTC.

The gene calls are TRBV20-1 and TRBJ2-7, with D possibly being TRBD2 (6 bases). This CDR3 has 14 amino acids. V was trimmed by 3 bases and J by 0 bases, leaving 12 bases between them. Germline CDR1 DFQATT, CDR2 SNEGSKA (reference sequence). The CDR3 sequence: CSASGGLSSYEQYV. CDR3 in DNA: TGCAGTGCTAGCGGGGGTCTGAGCTCCTACGAGCAGTACGTC.

The chain has TRBV11-2 and TRBJ2-2; no definite D call. The CDR3 loop spans 15 amino acids. CDR1 is SGHAT, CDR2 FQNNGV, per germline. V was clipped by 1 base and J by 1 base, with 7 bases between them. CDR3 amino acids: CASSLVKGNTGELFF. The CDR3 nucleotides are TGTGCCAGCAGCTTAGTGAAGGGGAACACCGGGGAGCTGTTTTTT.

The sample holds a few counts of this clonotype. This chain uses TRBV19 with TRBJ1-5, with 7 bases fitting TRBD1. Losses at the gene ends were 7 bases for V and 0 bases for J; bases not matched to a gene: 12. The length of the CDR3 is 17 residues. Germline V gives CDR1 LNHDA, CDR2 SQIVND (reference sequence). In DNA, the CDR3 is TGTGCCAGTACCCTAGGGGCAGGGGGGGTTAGCAATCAGCCCCAGCATTTT. It translates to CASTLGAGGVSNQPQHF.

In DNA, the CDR3 is TGCGCCAGCAGCTTGGTTTACGGAATCCTGTCCGGGCAGTTCTTC. Translation gives CASSLVYGILSGQFF. V gene TRBV5-1 combines with J gene TRBJ2-1; D gene unclear. This CDR3 has 15 residues. Deletions cut 0 bases from V and 12 bases from J, with 19 bases between. Germline-derived CDR1 and CDR2 are SGHRS and YFSETQ. Supplemented by reference TRBV5-1 and TRBJ2-1, the full variable domain reads KAGVTQTPRYLIKTRGQQVTLSCSPISGHRSVSWYQQTPGQGLQFLFEYFSETQRNKGNFPGRFSGRQFSNSRSEMNVSTLELGDSALYLCASSLVYGILSGQFFGPGTRLTVL.

The V and J genes are TRBV12-3 or TRBV12-4 and TRBJ2-4, with D unresolved. Trimming removed 3 bases at V and 5 bases at J, with 17 bases between. The CDR3 is 16 amino acids. The CDR3 spells CASSFKVDGGQNIQYF. Here the CDR3 DNA reads TGTGCCAGCAGTTTTAAAGTTGACGGTGGGCAAAACATTCAGTACTTC.

This clonotype has at least ten counts. This sequence joins TRBV5-1 and TRBJ2-7; TRBD2 agrees at 11 bases. Germline CDR1 and CDR2: SGHRS and YFSETQ. The CDR3 is 17 residues long. V was pared by 4 bases and J by 0 bases, with 9 bases of the junction left unmatched. CDR3 in amino acids: CASSPPTSGGFSYEQYF. CDR3 nucleotides: TGCGCCAGCAGCCCACCTACTAGCGGGGGCTTCTCCTACGAGCAGTACTTC.